This TCR beta chain was captured by sequencing in a study of T cell responses to AZD1222 COVID-19 vaccine. Some clones are missing from TCRdb's copy, which holds only in-frame ones; the method was immunoSEQ multiplex PCR. This table has some 120,000 clones, around nine tenths appearing once. The receptor comes from an adult in good health. Sequenced material: peripheral blood, taken on day 0 of AZD1222 vaccination.

The CDR3 protein is CASSLDPQGFYEQYF. In DNA, the CDR3 is TGTGCCAGCAGCTTAGACCCACAGGGATTCTACGAGCAGTACTTC. The chain carries TRBV7-8 and TRBJ2-7; the D gene is possibly TRBD1 (6 bases). The V gene's germline CDR1 is SGHVS and CDR2 FQNEAQ. The V and J ends lost 1 base and 3 bases respectively, with 13 bases between them. This CDR3 spans 15 amino acids.